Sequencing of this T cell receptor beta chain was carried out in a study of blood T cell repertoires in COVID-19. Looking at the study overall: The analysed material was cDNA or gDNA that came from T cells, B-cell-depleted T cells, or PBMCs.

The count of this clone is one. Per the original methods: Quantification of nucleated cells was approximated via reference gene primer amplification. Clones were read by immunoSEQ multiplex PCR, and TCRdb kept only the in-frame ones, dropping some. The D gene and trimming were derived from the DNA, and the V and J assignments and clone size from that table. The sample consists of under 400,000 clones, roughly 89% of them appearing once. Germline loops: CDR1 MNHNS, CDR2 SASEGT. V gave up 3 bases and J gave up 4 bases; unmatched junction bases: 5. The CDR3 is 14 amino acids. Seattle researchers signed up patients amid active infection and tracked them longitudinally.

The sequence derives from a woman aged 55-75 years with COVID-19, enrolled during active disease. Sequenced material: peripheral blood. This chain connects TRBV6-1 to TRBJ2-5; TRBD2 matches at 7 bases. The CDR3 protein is CASSEFGGGETQYF. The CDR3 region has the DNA TGTGCCAGCAGTGAGTTTGGCGGGGGAGAGACCCAGTACTTC.